This paragraph covers one T cell receptor (beta chain) sequence. Its cognate antigen is unknown. Germline assignment: CDR1 SGDLS and CDR2 YYNGEE. The V end was cut by 3 bases, the J end by 1 base, with 8 bases between. The CDR3 runs to 14 residues. These data belong to a study of CD8+ T cells in alopecia areata. On the study more broadly: Tofacitinib exposure lasted 6 to 18 months, followed by 6 months off drug.

Findings and limits, study-wide: Relative to normal scalp, lesional scalp, especially alopecia totalis/universalis, showed higher clonality.

Alopecia areata patients had lesional scalp punch biopsies and peripheral blood taken from them. The authors extracted RNA and reverse transcribed it into cDNA as the sequencing template. Profiling relied on immunoSEQ multiplex PCR, and the TCRdb table lists in-frame clones only, not all of them. The sample lists fewer than 200,000 clones, about 70% occurring once. The clonotype comes from a human donor with alopecia areata. Sequencing was performed on CD8+ T cells sorted from blood, taken at week 0. The V and J genes are TRBV9 and TRBJ2-1; D is undetermined. In DNA form, the CDR3 reads TGTGCCAGCAGCGAGGGTTCGTCCTACAATGAGCAGTTCTTC. This translates into CASSEGSSYNEQFF.